Reported below is one T cell receptor beta chain. The data originate from a study of control samples from healthy donors and cancer patients. Profiling relied on immunoSEQ multiplex PCR, and the TCRdb table lists in-frame clones only, not all of them. The sample yields around 67,000 clones, roughly 90% seen once. Trimming cost V 4 bases and J 8 bases, with 14 bases left between them. CDR3 length: 13 residues. The V gene's germline CDR1 is ENHRY and CDR2 SYGVKD. Sequenced: PBMCs. The chain employs TRBV10-3 and TRBJ1-2; tentatively, D is TRBD1 (5 bases). The sequence was obtained from a man in his sixties with colorectal cancer. CDR3 nucleotides: TGTGCCATCAGTGGATTAAGGGGTAGCGGCTACACCTTC. As protein: CAISGLRGSGYTF.